This TCR beta chain was identified in a study of cytomegalovirus exposure and HLA in healthy donors. Comment on this clone: The antigen is not known.

V was pared by 7 bases and J by 8 bases, with 10 bases of the junction left unmatched. The germline gives CDR1 MGHDK, CDR2 SYGVNS. This CDR3 is built from 15 residues. Study-wide findings and caveats: An analysis that came later showed most CMV-associated TCR beta chains appearing HLA-restricted. An analysis done earlier found most TCR beta V segments productive about 87% or about 30% of the time. TCR beta sequences reportedly predicted most subjects' HLA-A and HLA-B alleles accurately.

This PCR relied on a set of 60 Vbeta primers and 13 Jbeta primers. Assay: immunoSEQ multiplex PCR; the TCRdb copy retains only in-frame clones and omits some. The data hold some 130,000 clones, with approximately 80% observed a single time. The origin of this receptor is a woman aged 35 to 49 in good health and CMV-seropositive. The chain uses TRBV25-1 and TRBJ2-1; TRBD2 aligns across 11 bases. Sequencing was done on a sample of PBMCs. The CDR3 bases are TGTGCCAGCACTCCACTAGCGGGAGTCTCTGATGAGCAGTTCTTC. It is translated as CASTPLAGVSDEQFF.